This passage covers 27 T cell receptor beta chains from one sample sequenced in a study of T cells after somatic rescue of genetic block. Generated by immunoSEQ multiplex PCR, the TCRdb table keeps only in-frame clones and is missing some. This table holds tens of thousands of clones, roughly 88% found once. The specimen sequenced was peripheral blood mononuclear cells (PBMCs). All receptors come from a man younger than 45.

This clone occurred a few times. V usage is TRBV15 and J usage is TRBJ2-5; no clear D. Germline lookup yields CDR1 LNHNV and CDR2 YYDKDF (reference sequence). V shed 1 base and J shed 5 bases, with 5 bases lying between them. The CDR3 spans 12 residues. The CDR3 sequence is CATSRGPETQYF. For the CDR3, the DNA is TGTGCCACCAGCAGAGGCCCGGAGACCCAGTACTTC.

The genes are TRBV4-3 and TRBJ2-7; D might be TRBD1 or TRBD2, each matching 6 bases. The CDR3 is 15 amino acids. The ends were cut back, 0 bases at V and 2 bases at J, with 11 bases in the middle. CDR1 is LGHNA and CDR2 is YSLEER in the germline V gene. DNA of the CDR3: TGCGCCAGCAGCCAAGAAGGGGGAGGACCCTACGAGCAGTACTTC. It codes for CASSQEGGGPYEQYF.

The chain carries TRBV19 and TRBJ2-7; 12 bases align to TRBD2. Looked up from germline, CDR1 is LNHDA and CDR2 is SQIVND (reference sequence). V gave up 5 bases and J gave up 5 bases; unmatched junction bases: 7. The CDR3 is 15 residues long. Here the CDR3 DNA reads TGTGCCAGTAGTGCTAGCGGGAGGGTTAACCACGAGCAGTACTTC. Translating it yields CASSASGRVNHEQYF.

The chain carries TRBV12-5 and TRBJ2-3; D tentatively fits TRBD1 or TRBD2 (6 bases each). Trimming removed 0 bases at V and 3 bases at J, with 13 bases between. Germline lookup yields CDR1 LGHNT and CDR2 FRNRAP. This CDR3 spans 16 amino acids. The CDR3 here is CASGLVSGAGTDTQYF. CDR3 DNA sequence: TGTGCTAGTGGTTTGGTATCGGGGGCAGGGACAGATACGCAGTATTTT.

This sequence joins TRBV5-4 and TRBJ2-3, with a weak D call TRBD2 (5 bases). Trimming pared 0 bases from V and 0 bases from J, leaving 11 bases between. The CDR3 has 16 residues. CDR1 is SGHNT and CDR2 is YYREEE in the germline V gene (reference sequence). The CDR3: CASSLAGGPSTDTQYF. CDR3 bases: TGTGCCAGCAGCTTGGCGGGCGGGCCGAGCACAGATACGCAGTATTTT.

The chain uses TRBV27 and TRBJ2-7, with TRBD2 identical over 7 bases. Trimming removed 5 bases from V and 0 bases from J; junction bases left unmatched: 13. The CDR3 consists of 17 residues. Germline loops: CDR1 MNHEY, CDR2 SMNVEV (reference sequence). The CDR3 sequence: CASSPRLAGVLSYEQYF. In DNA form, the CDR3 reads TGTGCCAGCAGTCCCCGACTGGCGGGGGTACTCTCCTACGAGCAGTACTTC.

In nucleotides, the CDR3 is TGTGCCAGCAGTGAGATACAAAGTCGGGCCAACGTCCTGACTTTC. Translating gives CASSEIQSRANVLTF. The V call is TRBV2, the J call TRBJ2-6; D is uncertain. Deletions cut 3 bases from V and 5 bases from J, with 11 bases between. CDR1 is SNHLY and CDR2 is FYNNEI in the germline V gene. This CDR3 region has 15 residues.

This chain's CDR3 is CASSSGTSGSETQYF. CDR3 DNA: TGCGCCAGCAGCTCTGGCACTAGCGGGAGCGAGACCCAGTACTTC. The gene calls are TRBV5-1 and TRBJ2-5, with 11 bases aligning to TRBD2. This CDR3 is built from 15 residues. The germline V gene has CDR1 SGHRS and CDR2 YFSETQ. J gave up 5 bases and V 3 bases, and 6 bases lay outside the gene matches. The variable domain in full, with the rest retrieved from reference TRBV5-1 and TRBJ2-5, is KAGVTQTPRYLIKTRGQQVTLSCSPISGHRSVSWYQQTPGQGLQFLFEYFSETQRNKGNFPGRFSGRQFSNSRSEMNVSTLELGDSALYLCASSSGTSGSETQYFGPGTRLLVL.

The CDR3 DNA reads TGCGCCAGCAGCGCTTCCTCGATAAATGAGCAGTTCTTC. Translation gives CASSASSINEQFF. The J gene is TRBJ2-1, the V gene TRBV4-1, with no clear D. This CDR3 contains 13 residues. The germline V gene has CDR1 MGHRA and CDR2 YSYEKL. The germline V and J ends were trimmed by 5 bases and 7 bases, with 12 bases remaining between them.

The chain recombines TRBV7-6 with TRBJ1-2, with TRBD1 as a possible D gene (5 bases). The germline V and J ends were trimmed by 3 bases and 7 bases, with 9 bases remaining between them. CDR1 is SGHVS and CDR2 is FNYEAQ in the germline V gene. There are 12 residues in the CDR3. DNA of the CDR3: TGTGCCAGCAGCTTGGTTGGGGGTGGCTACACCTTC. It codes for CASSLVGGGYTF.

The CDR3, as DNA: TGTGCCAGCAGCGTAGTACTGTCGACCGGGGAGCTGTTTTTT. Its protein product is CASSVVLSTGELFF. This rearrangement joins TRBV9 to TRBJ2-2; D gene ambiguous. Germline values: CDR1 SGDLS, CDR2 YYNGEE. V was pared by 0 bases and J by 5 bases, with 8 bases between. The CDR3 spans 14 residues.

The chain uses TRBV29-1 and TRBJ1-5; no clear D. There are 13 residues in the CDR3. Germline assignment: CDR1 SQVTM and CDR2 ANQGSEA. V gave up 1 base and J gave up 1 base, with 5 bases separating them. This CDR3 is CSVEVESNQPQHF. Here the CDR3 DNA reads TGCAGCGTTGAAGTGGAGAGCAATCAGCCCCAGCATTTT.

The V and J genes are TRBV28 and TRBJ1-5; D is uncertain. Germline-derived CDR1 and CDR2 are MDHEN and SYDVKM. The CDR3 has 14 residues. V dropped 2 bases and J dropped 6 bases, with 11 bases sitting between them. Here the CDR3 reads CASSLRGGSQPQHF. DNA of the CDR3: TGTGCCAGCAGTTTACGGGGAGGGAGTCAGCCCCAGCATTTT.

This clone was found a few times. The chain carries TRBV12-2 and TRBJ2-7; TRBD1, as called in the table, went unchecked against the DNA. TRBV12-2 constitutes a pseudogene. CDR3 length equals 15 residues. The CDR3, as DNA: TGTGCAAGTCGCTTAGGAGGGACAGGGAGCTACGAGCAGTACTTC. Residues: CASRLGGTGSYEQYF.

The chain links TRBV5-1 to TRBJ2-5; the match to TRBD1 covers 9 bases. CDR3 size: 14 residues. Germline V gene lookup returns CDR1 SGHRS and CDR2 YFSETQ. V was clipped by 4 bases and J by 5 bases; unmatched bases: 6. The CDR3 DNA sequence: TGCGCCAGCAGCACACAGGGGGCTGGTGAGACCCAGTACTTC. It yields the protein CASSTQGAGETQYF.

A few counts support this clone. The chain carries TRBV7-2 and TRBJ1-5; D gene ambiguous. This CDR3 is 16 amino acids long. Germline CDR1 reads SGHTA; CDR2 reads FQGNSA. The V and J ends lost 1 base and 3 bases respectively, with 13 bases between them. The CDR3 loop reads CASSLVSGLPNQPQHF. In DNA form, the CDR3 reads TGTGCCAGCAGCTTAGTTTCCGGGCTGCCCAATCAGCCCCAGCATTTT.

The chain is built from TRBV25-1 and TRBJ1-1; the match to TRBD1 covers 9 bases. The CDR3 loop spans 13 amino acids. The ends lost 6 bases at V and 10 bases at J; junction bases unmatched: 9. Looked up from germline, CDR1 is MGHDK and CDR2 is SYGVNS. CDR3 sequence reads: CASSAGQGLRAFF. The DNA of the CDR3 is TGTGCCAGCAGCGCGGGACAGGGCTTGAGAGCTTTCTTT.

The rearrangement uses TRBV10-2 and TRBJ2-7; D gene unclear. CDR1 is WSHSY and CDR2 is SAAADI in the germline V gene. The V end lost 4 bases, the J end lost 4 bases, and 14 bases lay between the germline ends. The CDR3 consists of 14 residues. The CDR3 sequence is CASSVGRDSYEQYF. Here the CDR3 DNA reads TGCGCCAGCAGTGTTGGCCGCGACTCATACGAGCAGTACTTC.

The chain carries TRBV30 and TRBJ2-2; TRBD2 aligns across 12 bases. Germline loops: CDR1 GTSNPN, CDR2 SVGIG (reference sequence). The CDR3 has 14 amino acids. J gave up 4 bases and V 5 bases, and 2 bases lay outside the gene matches. In DNA form, the CDR3 reads TGTGCCTGGGGGACTAGCGGGCGCACCGGGGAGCTGTTTTTT. Protein: CAWGTSGRTGELFF.

The chain has TRBV5-5 and TRBJ2-5; D might be TRBD2 (6 bases). Germline assignment: CDR1 SGHKS and CDR2 YYEKEE (reference sequence). The V end lost 7 bases, the J end lost 4 bases, and 20 bases lay between the germline ends. The CDR3 is 15 amino acids. In nucleotides, the CDR3 is TGTGCCAGCGTCAATCTCGGGGGAAGGGGAGAGACCCAGTACTTC. Translation gives CASVNLGGRGETQYF.

This clone has only a few counts. The V call is TRBV7-9, the J call TRBJ2-7; TRBD1 agrees at 8 bases. CDR3 length: 14 amino acids. With V trimmed by 10 bases and J by 3 bases, 11 bases remained unmatched. CDR1 is SEHNR and CDR2 is FQNEAQ in the germline V gene (reference sequence). Here the CDR3 DNA reads TGTGCCACCCTCCCCAACGGACAGGGCTACGAGCAGTACTTC. As protein: CATLPNGQGYEQYF.

The V call is TRBV18, the J call TRBJ2-7; the D is unclear. Germline CDR1 reads KGHSH; CDR2 reads LQKENI. The CDR3 has 12 residues. The V gene lost 1 base and the J gene lost 5 bases, with 6 bases spanning the gap. The CDR3 DNA reads TGTGCCAGCTCACCACGGGATGACGAGCAGTACTTC. Translated, it gives CASSPRDDEQYF.

This rearrangement joins TRBV6-1 to TRBJ1-5, with TRBD1 as a possible D gene (6 bases). Looked up from germline, CDR1 is MNHNS and CDR2 is SASEGT. This CDR3 region has 15 residues. With 11 bases removed from V and 3 bases from J, the gap between germline ends came to 20 bases. The CDR3 loop is CAVDSRGQFNQPQHF. CDR3 nucleotides: TGTGCCGTCGACAGCCGAGGACAGTTCAATCAGCCCCAGCATTTT.

The J gene is TRBJ2-7, the V gene TRBV29-1; 9 nucleotides line up with TRBD1. Per germline, CDR1 SQVTM and CDR2 ANQGSEA. With 7 bases clipped from V and 4 bases from J, the junction kept 5 bases outside the gene matches. The CDR3 has 12 amino acids. This CDR3 reads CSAGDRDYEQYF. In DNA form, the CDR3 reads TGCAGCGCCGGGGACAGGGATTACGAGCAGTACTTC.

V is TRBV7-9 and J is TRBJ2-7, with TRBD1 as a possible D gene (5 bases). This CDR3 contains 13 residues. V lost 6 bases, J lost 5 bases, and 14 bases lay in between. Germline lookup yields CDR1 SEHNR and CDR2 FQNEAQ (reference sequence). CDR3 DNA sequence: TGTGCCAGCAGACCTAGGGGTGGGGACGAGCAGTACTTC. Its translation is CASRPRGGDEQYF.

V gene TRBV7-8 combines with J gene TRBJ1-3, with D possibly matching TRBD1 (5 bases). Trimming cost V 3 bases and J 1 base, with 13 bases left between them. Germline V CDR1 and CDR2: SGHVS, FQNEAQ. This CDR3 has 16 residues. The CDR3, as DNA: TGTGCCAGCAGCTTCACACCAGGGAGGTCTGGAAACACCATATATTTT. Amino acids: CASSFTPGRSGNTIYF.

The V gene is TRBV15, the J gene TRBJ2-4; no firm D call. CDR1 is LNHNV and CDR2 is YYDKDF in the germline V gene (reference sequence). This CDR3 has 15 amino acids. The V end was cut by 5 bases, the J end by 12 bases, with 23 bases between. Written as DNA, the CDR3 is TGTGCCACCAGCCCCATCCGGGTCCCCAGTGGCGATCAGTACTTC. Amino acid sequence: CATSPIRVPSGDQYF.